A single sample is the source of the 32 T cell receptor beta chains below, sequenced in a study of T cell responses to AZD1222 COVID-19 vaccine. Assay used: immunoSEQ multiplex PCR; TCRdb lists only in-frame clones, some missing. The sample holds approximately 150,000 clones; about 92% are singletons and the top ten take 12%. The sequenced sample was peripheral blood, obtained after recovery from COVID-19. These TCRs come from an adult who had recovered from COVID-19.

The CDR3 loop is CASSLFQGSGGYTF. CDR3 in DNA: TGTGCCAGCAGTTTATTCCAGGGCTCGGGTGGCTACACCTTC. The chain links TRBV27 to TRBJ1-2; a weak D match, TRBD1 (5 bases). Germline lookup yields CDR1 MNHEY and CDR2 SMNVEV (reference sequence). This CDR3 comprises 14 residues. V was shortened by 1 base and J by 7 bases, with 13 bases between the two germline ends.

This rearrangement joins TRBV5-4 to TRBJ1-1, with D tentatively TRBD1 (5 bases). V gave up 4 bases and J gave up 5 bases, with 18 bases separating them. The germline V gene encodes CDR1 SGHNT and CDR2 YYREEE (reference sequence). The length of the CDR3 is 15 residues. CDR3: CASSPVTTAGTEAFF. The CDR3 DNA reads TGTGCCAGCAGCCCTGTGACGACAGCAGGAACTGAAGCTTTCTTT.

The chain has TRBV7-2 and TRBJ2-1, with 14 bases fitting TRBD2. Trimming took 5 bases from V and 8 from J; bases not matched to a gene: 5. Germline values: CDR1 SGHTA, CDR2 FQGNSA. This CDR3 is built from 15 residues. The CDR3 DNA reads TGTGCCAGCAGCCCCCCGGGACTAGCGGGGGATGAGCAGTTCTTC. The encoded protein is CASSPPGLAGDEQFF.

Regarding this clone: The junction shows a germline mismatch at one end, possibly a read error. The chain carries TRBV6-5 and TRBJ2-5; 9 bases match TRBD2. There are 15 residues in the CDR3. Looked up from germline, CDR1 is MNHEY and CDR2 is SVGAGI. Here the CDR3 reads CASSSRGGRATAQDF. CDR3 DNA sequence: TGTGCCAGCAGTTCCCGGGGCGGGAGGGCGACTGCTCAGGACTTC.

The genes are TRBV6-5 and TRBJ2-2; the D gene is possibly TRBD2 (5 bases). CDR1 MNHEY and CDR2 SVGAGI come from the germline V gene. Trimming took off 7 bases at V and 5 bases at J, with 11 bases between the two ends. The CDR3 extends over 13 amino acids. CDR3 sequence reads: CASTPRATGELFF. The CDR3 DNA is TGTGCCAGCACCCCGAGGGCTACCGGGGAGCTGTTTTTT.

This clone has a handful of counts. CDR3 sequence (DNA): TGTGCCAGCAGTTTCGGGGATTCATTGGGGACTGAAGCTTTCTTT. This codes for CASSFGDSLGTEAFF. V is TRBV6-5 and J is TRBJ1-1; D gene ambiguous. This CDR3 is built from 15 residues. The germline V gene encodes CDR1 MNHEY and CDR2 SVGAGI. V was cut by 4 bases and J by 5 bases, with 17 bases left in between.

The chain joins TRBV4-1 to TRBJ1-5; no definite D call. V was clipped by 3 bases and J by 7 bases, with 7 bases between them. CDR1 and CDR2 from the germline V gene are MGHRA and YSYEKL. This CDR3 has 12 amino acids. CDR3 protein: CASSHLVQPQHF. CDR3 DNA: TGCGCCAGCAGCCATCTGGTACAGCCCCAGCATTTT.

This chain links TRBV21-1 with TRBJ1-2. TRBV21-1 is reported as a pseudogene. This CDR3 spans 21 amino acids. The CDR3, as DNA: TGTGCCAGCAGCAAATCCCGCCCCCCACCCCTTCTAAGCAGGAGAGACTATGGCTACACCTTC. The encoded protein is CASSKSRPPPLLSRRDYGYTF.

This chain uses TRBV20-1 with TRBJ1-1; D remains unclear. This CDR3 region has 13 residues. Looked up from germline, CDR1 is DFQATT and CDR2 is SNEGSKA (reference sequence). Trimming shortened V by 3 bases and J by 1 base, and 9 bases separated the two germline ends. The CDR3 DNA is TGCAGTGCTAGTCCGGCCCCGAACACTGAAGCTTTCTTT. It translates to CSASPAPNTEAFF.

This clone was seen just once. CDR3 DNA sequence: TGTGCCAGCAGCCAAGATCTAGCTAGCGGGAGGGCGACCCAGTACTTC. This translates into CASSQDLASGRATQYF. The chain has TRBV3-1 (or the pseudogene TRBV3-2) and TRBJ2-5, with TRBD2 matching over 12 bases. The CDR3 loop spans 16 amino acids. Germline V gene sequence: CDR1 LGHDT, CDR2 YNNKEL (reference sequence). With V trimmed by 0 bases and J by 7 bases, 6 bases remained unmatched.

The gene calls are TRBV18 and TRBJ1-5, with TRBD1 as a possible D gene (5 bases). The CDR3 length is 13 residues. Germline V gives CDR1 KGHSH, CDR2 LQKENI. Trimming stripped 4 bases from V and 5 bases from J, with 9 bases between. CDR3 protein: CASSQQTDQPQHF. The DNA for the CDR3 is TGTGCCAGCTCACAACAGACAGATCAGCCCCAGCATTTT.

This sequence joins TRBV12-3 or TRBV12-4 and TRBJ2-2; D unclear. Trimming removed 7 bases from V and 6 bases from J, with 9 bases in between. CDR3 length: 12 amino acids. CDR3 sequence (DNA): TGTGCCAGCACTCTAGGGCCCGGGGAGCTGTTTTTT. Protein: CASTLGPGELFF.

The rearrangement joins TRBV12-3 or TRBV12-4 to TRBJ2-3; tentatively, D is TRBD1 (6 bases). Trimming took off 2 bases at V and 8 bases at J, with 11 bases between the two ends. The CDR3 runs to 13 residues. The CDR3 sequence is CASSLSTGSTQYF. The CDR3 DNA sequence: TGTGCCAGCAGTTTATCTACAGGGTCTACGCAGTATTTT.

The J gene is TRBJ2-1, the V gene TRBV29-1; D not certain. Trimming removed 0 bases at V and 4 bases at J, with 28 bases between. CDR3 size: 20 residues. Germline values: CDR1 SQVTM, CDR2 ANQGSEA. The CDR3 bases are TGCAGCGTTGAAGATCTCCCCTCCTCCGGTCACCCGACGGCTTACAATGAGCAGTTCTTC. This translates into CSVEDLPSSGHPTAYNEQFF.

The CDR3 DNA follows: TGTGCCAGCGGTCTAGCGGGGGGCACAGATACGCAGTATTTT. Amino acid sequence: CASGLAGGTDTQYF. The V and J genes are TRBV27 and TRBJ2-3; 10 nucleotides match TRBD2. Germline V lookup: CDR1 MNHEY, CDR2 SMNVEV (reference sequence). The CDR3 has 14 residues. J gave up 1 base and V 8 bases, and 3 bases lay outside the gene matches.

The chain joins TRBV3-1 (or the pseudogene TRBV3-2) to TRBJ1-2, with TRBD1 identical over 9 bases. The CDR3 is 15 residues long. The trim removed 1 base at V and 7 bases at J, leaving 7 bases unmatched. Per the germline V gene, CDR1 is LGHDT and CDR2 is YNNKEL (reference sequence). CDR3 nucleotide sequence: TGTGCCAGCAGCCAAGTTGGGTTGGGACAGGGTGGCTACACCTTC. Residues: CASSQVGLGQGGYTF.

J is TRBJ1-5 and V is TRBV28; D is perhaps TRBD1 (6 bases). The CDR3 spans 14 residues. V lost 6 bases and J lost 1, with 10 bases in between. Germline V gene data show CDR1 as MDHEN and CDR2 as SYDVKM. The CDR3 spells CASRDSSSNQPQHF. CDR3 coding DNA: TGTGCCAGCAGGGACAGCTCAAGCAATCAGCCCCAGCATTTT.

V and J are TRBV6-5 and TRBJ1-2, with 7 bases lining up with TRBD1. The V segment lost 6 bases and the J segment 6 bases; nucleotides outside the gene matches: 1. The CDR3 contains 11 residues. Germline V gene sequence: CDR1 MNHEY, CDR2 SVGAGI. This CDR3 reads CASRTGNGYTF. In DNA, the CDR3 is TGTGCCAGCAGGACAGGGAATGGCTACACCTTC.

In DNA, the CDR3 is TGTGCCAGCAGCCAAGAACGGGGTCAGCCCCAGCATTTT. Its protein product is CASSQERGQPQHF. This chain uses TRBV3-1 (or the pseudogene TRBV3-2) with TRBJ1-5, with no clear D. The V gene lost 0 bases and the J gene lost 6 bases, with 6 bases spanning the gap. The germline gives CDR1 LGHDT, CDR2 YNNKEL (reference sequence). This CDR3 is 13 amino acids long.

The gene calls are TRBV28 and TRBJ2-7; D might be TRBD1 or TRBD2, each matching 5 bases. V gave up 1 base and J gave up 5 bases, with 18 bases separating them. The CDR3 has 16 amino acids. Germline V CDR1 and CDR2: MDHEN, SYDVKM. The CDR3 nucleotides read TGTGCCAGCAGTTTATCCGGACAACCAGGGAGCCACGAGCAGTACTTC. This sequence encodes CASSLSGQPGSHEQYF.

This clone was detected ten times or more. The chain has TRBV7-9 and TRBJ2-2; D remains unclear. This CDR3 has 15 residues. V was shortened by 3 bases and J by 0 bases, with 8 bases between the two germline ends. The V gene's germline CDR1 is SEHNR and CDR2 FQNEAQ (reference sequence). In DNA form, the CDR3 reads TGTGCCAGCAGCTTTTCAGCCTCGAACACCGGGGAGCTGTTTTTT. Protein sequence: CASSFSASNTGELFF.

The CDR3 region has the DNA TGTGCCTGGAGTGACGGCTACCAAGAGACCCAGTACTTC. This translates into CAWSDGYQETQYF. The chain couples TRBV30 to TRBJ2-5; D gene unclear. Germline-derived CDR1 and CDR2 are GTSNPN and SVGIG (reference sequence). The CDR3 is 13 residues long. V gave up 1 base and J gave up 0 bases, with 6 bases separating them.

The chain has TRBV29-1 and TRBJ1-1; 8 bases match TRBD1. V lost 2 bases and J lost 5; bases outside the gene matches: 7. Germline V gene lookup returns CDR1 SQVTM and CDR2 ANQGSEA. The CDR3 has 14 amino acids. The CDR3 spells CSVERGQGSTEAFF. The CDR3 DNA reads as TGCAGCGTTGAACGCGGACAGGGTTCGACTGAAGCTTTCTTT.

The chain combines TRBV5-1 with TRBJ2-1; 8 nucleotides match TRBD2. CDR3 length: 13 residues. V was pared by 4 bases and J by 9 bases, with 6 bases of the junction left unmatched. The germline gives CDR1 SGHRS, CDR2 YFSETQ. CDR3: CASSGRGGSEQFF. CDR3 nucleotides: TGCGCCAGCAGCGGTCGGGGGGGCTCTGAGCAGTTCTTC.

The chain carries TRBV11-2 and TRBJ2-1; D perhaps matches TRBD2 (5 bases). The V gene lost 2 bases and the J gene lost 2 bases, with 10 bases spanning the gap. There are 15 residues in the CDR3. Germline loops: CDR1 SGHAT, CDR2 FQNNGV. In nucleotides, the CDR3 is TGTGCCAGCAGCTTACTGGTAGCGCCCTACAATGAGCAGTTCTTC. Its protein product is CASSLLVAPYNEQFF.

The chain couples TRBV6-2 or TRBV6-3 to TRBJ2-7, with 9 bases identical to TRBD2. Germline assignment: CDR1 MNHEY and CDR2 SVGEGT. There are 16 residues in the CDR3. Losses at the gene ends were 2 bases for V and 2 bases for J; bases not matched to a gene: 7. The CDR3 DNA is TGTGCCAGCAGTTACCCGACTAGCGGTACTACCTACGAGCAGTACTTC. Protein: CASSYPTSGTTYEQYF.

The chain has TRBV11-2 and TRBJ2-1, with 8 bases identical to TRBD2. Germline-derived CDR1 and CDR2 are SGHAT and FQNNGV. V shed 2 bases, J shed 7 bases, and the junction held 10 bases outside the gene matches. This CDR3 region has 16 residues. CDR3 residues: CASSLRGRRNRNEQFF. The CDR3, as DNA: TGTGCCAGCAGCTTACGCGGGAGGAGAAATAGAAATGAGCAGTTCTTC.

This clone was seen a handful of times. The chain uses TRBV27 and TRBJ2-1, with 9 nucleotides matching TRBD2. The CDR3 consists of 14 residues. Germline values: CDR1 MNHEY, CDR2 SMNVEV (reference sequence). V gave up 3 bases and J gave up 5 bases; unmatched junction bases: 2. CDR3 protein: CASSFQRGDNEQFF. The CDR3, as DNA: TGTGCCAGCAGTTTCCAGCGGGGGGACAATGAGCAGTTCTTC.

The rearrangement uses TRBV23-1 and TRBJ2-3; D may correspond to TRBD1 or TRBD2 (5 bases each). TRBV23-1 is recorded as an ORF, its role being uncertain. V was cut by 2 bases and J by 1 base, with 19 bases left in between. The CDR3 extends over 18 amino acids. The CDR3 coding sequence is TGCGCCAGCAGTCAAACCGACGAAGTGGGGGAACGCACAGATACGCAGTATTTT. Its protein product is CASSQTDEVGERTDTQYF.

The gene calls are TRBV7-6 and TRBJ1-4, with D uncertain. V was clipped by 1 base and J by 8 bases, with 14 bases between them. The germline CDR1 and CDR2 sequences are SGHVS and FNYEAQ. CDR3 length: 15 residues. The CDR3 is CASSLGVTFGEKLFF. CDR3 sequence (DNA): TGTGCCAGCAGCTTAGGTGTCACCTTCGGGGAAAAACTGTTTTTT. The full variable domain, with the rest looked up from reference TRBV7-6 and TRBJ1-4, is GAGVSQSPRYKVTKRGQDVALRCDPISGHVSLYWYRQALGQGPEFLTYFNYEAQQDKSGLPNDRFSAERPEGSISTLTIQRTEQRDSAMYRCASSLGVTFGEKLFFGSGTQLSVL.

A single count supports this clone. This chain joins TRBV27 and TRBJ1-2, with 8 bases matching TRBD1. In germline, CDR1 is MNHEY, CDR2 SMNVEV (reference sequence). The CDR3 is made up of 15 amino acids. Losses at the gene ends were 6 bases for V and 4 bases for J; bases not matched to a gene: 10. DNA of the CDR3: TGTGCCAGCAGCCCAGGCAGGGGGCGTCCCTATGGCTACACCTTC. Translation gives CASSPGRGRPYGYTF.

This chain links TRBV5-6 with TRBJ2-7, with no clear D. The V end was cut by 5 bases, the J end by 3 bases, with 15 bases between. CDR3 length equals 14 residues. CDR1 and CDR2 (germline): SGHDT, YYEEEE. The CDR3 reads CASSGVPERYEQYF. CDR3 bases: TGTGCCAGCAGTGGGGTGCCGGAGCGCTACGAGCAGTACTTC.